This T cell receptor beta chain was recorded in a study of cytomegalovirus exposure and HLA in healthy donors. At the level of the study: The approximately 660 first-cohort repertoires shared a platform with the roughly 130 validation repertoires, as reported in a later analysis.

The protocol was immunoSEQ multiplex PCR, while the TCRdb copy is restricted to in-frame clones and leaves out a portion. The data contain about 160,000 clones, roughly 91% of them seen just once; the ten biggest clones take up 4% to 5%. The CDR3 totals 16 residues. Germline CDR1 is MNHEY and CDR2 is SMNVEV (reference sequence). Trimming removed 6 bases from V and 4 bases from J; junction bases left unmatched: 8. This TCR came from a man between 18 and 29 years old in good health and CMV-seropositive. The sample taken for sequencing was PBMCs. This chain joins TRBV27 and TRBJ2-7, with TRBD2 matching over 14 bases. CDR3 coding DNA: TGTGCCAGCAGCCCCGGGACTAGCGGGAGAGGATACGAGCAGTACTTC. Residues: CASSPGTSGRGYEQYF.